This T cell receptor beta chain was identified in a study of blood T cell repertoires in COVID-19. Study summary: Spain, Italy and the United States supplied samples that represented acute and convalescent COVID-19.

V dropped 7 bases and J dropped 4; count of bases not matched to a gene: 3. Looked up from germline, CDR1 is MNHEY and CDR2 is SVGAGI. This CDR3 contains 14 residues. The table lists this clone with a count of one. Original handling: From reference gene primer amplification, estimates of nucleated cell counts were derived. The assay was immunoSEQ multiplex PCR, and TCRdb's table has in-frame clones only and misses some. Clone size and V and J calls were adopted from that table, with D and trimming inferred from the DNA. Of some 44,000 clones listed, around 93% are singletons. V usage is TRBV6-5 and J usage is TRBJ1-5; 11 bases fit TRBD1. Sequencing was done on a sample of peripheral blood. This TCR came from a human donor in a cohort sampled during active COVID-19. In nucleotides, the CDR3 is TGTGCCAGCAAAGGACAGGGGGCGAATCAGCCCCAGCATTTT. Protein product: CASKGQGANQPQHF.